Shown below are 26 T cell receptor beta chains from a single sample sequenced in a study of early T cells in non-severe SARS-CoV-2 infection. TCRdb redid the calling of the 5' RACE reads with MiXCR, one entry per CDR3 protein. The sample lists some 76,000 distinct CDR3 sequences; about 13% were seen once. Sequencing input: whole blood. These receptors were taken from an adult who was a healthcare worker with PCR-confirmed SARS-CoV-2 infection or an uninfected control (not recorded which).

This clonotype was seen repeatedly, ten times or more. CDR3 protein: CASSLSGGTDTQYF. DNA for the CDR3: TGTGCCAGCAGCTTAAGCGGGGGGACAGATACGCAGTATTTT. This sequence joins TRBV7-7 and TRBJ2-3, with 9 bases that match TRBD2. There are 14 residues in the CDR3. Germline CDR1 is SSHAT and CDR2 is FNYEAQ (reference sequence). Germline trimming cut 2 bases from V and 3 bases from J; bases unmatched to any gene: 0.

The rearrangement joins TRBV6-6 to TRBJ2-1; TRBD1 might be the D (6 bases). CDR1 MNHNY and CDR2 SVGAGI come from the germline V gene (reference sequence). V was clipped by 6 bases and J by 3 bases, with 12 bases between them. This CDR3 has 14 amino acids. For the CDR3, the DNA is TGTGCCAGCAGAGAAACAGGGATCTACAATGAGCAGTTCTTC. Translated, it gives CASRETGIYNEQFF.

V gene TRBV5-6 combines with J gene TRBJ1-2; a possible D gene is TRBD1 (5 bases). V shed 5 bases and J shed 4 bases, with 15 bases lying between them. There are 14 residues in the CDR3. Germline CDR1 and CDR2: SGHDT and YYEEEE. The CDR3 coding sequence is TGTGCCAGCAGTCACCCTGGGACCTCCTATGGCTACACCTTC. It encodes CASSHPGTSYGYTF.

For this clonotype: A much larger clone lies one base from this, so it may be a read error. The V and J genes are TRBV6-2 or TRBV6-3 and TRBJ2-2; possibly TRBD1 for D (7 bases). Looked up from germline, CDR1 is MNHEY and CDR2 is SVGEGT. The CDR3 contains 15 residues. Here the CDR3 reads CVTAETGTVAGELFF. Written as DNA, the CDR3 is TGTGTCACAGCGGAGACAGGGACTGTAGCGGGGGAGCTGTTTTTT.

This chain links TRBV29-1 with TRBJ2-1; D is perhaps TRBD1 (6 bases). Germline CDR1 reads SQVTM; CDR2 reads ANQGSEA. CDR3 length: 15 amino acids. Trimming took 1 base from V and 1 from J, leaving 11 bases between them. CDR3 region: CSVEGGTGSYNEQFF. In nucleotides, the CDR3 is TGCAGCGTTGAAGGGGGCACAGGGTCCTACAATGAGCAGTTCTTC.

This clonotype was counted between two and nine times. One end of the junction does not line up with germline, which may come from a read error. This chain links TRBV7-8 with TRBJ2-7; 10 bases agree with TRBD2. The CDR3 consists of 13 residues. CDR1 and CDR2 from the germline V gene are SGHVS and FQNEAQ. CDR3 coding DNA: TGTGCCAGCAGCCTAGCGGGGGACTACGAGCAGTACTTC. Its protein is CASSLAGDYEQYF.

This clonotype was recorded at least ten times. The chain uses TRBV6-6 and TRBJ1-1; D is uncertain. V lost 10 bases, J lost 4 bases, and 7 bases lay in between. CDR1 MNHNY and CDR2 SVGAGI come from the germline V gene (reference sequence). CDR3 size: 10 residues. This CDR3 is CATSRTEAFF. As DNA, the CDR3 is TGTGCCACCTCTCGCACTGAAGCTTTCTTT.

The sample holds many counts of this clonotype. The rearrangement uses TRBV6-1 and TRBJ2-6; D possibly uses TRBD1 or TRBD2 (5 bases each). The ends were cut back, 8 bases at V and 0 bases at J, with 17 bases in the middle. CDR3 length: 17 residues. Germline loops: CDR1 MNHNS, CDR2 SASEGT. The CDR3 region is CASLGAGTGSGANVLTF. The CDR3 DNA is TGTGCCAGCCTCGGGGCCGGTACCGGCTCTGGGGCCAACGTCCTGACTTTC.

The V call is TRBV19, the J call TRBJ1-5; D is perhaps TRBD1 (6 bases). The CDR3 spans 17 residues. Germline V gene sequence: CDR1 LNHDA, CDR2 SQIVND (reference sequence). Deletions cut 2 bases from V and 0 bases from J, with 14 bases between. This CDR3 is CASSILGQLDSNQPQHF. The CDR3 DNA reads TGTGCCAGTAGTATATTAGGACAGCTCGATAGCAATCAGCCCCAGCATTTT.

The sample holds a few counts of this clonotype. The V call is TRBV6-2 or TRBV6-3, the J call TRBJ2-7; D is ambiguous. The CDR3 is 15 amino acids. V was clipped by 0 bases and J by 2 bases, with 11 bases between them. The V gene's germline CDR1 is MNHEY and CDR2 SVGEGT. CDR3 amino acids: CASSYSRSYTYEQYF. The CDR3 bases are TGTGCCAGCAGTTACTCCAGGTCCTATACCTACGAGCAGTACTTC.

This clonotype was seen repeatedly, ten times or more. The rearrangement uses TRBV5-6 and TRBJ1-1, with 7 nucleotides matching TRBD1. CDR3 size: 16 residues. CDR1 is SGHDT and CDR2 is YYEEEE in the germline V gene. V trimming: 0 bases; J trimming: 0 bases; junction bases outside the gene matches: 5. CDR3 nucleotides: TGTGCCAGCAGCTTGGTCGTCGGACAGGTGAACACTGAAGCTTTCTTT. Translating it yields CASSLVVGQVNTEAFF.

The V and J genes are TRBV29-1 and TRBJ1-3; unclear D gene. V lost 5 bases and J 4 bases, leaving 15 bases between the germline ends. This CDR3 has 14 residues. CDR1 is SQVTM, CDR2 ANQGSEA, per germline. CDR3 sequence reads: CSVLSPGSGNTIYF. The CDR3 DNA follows: TGCAGCGTTCTATCCCCAGGCTCAGGAAACACCATATATTTT.

This clonotype was found a few times. The CDR3 bases are TGTGCCAGCAGCGAGGCCAAGGGCGGGGAGCTGTTTTTT. Its protein product is CASSEAKGGELFF. This rearrangement joins TRBV2 to TRBJ2-2; no reliable D call. The CDR3 has 13 residues. Trimming took off 6 bases at V and 7 bases at J, with 12 bases between the two ends. The germline V gene encodes CDR1 SNHLY and CDR2 FYNNEI.

The sample holds a few counts of this clonotype. V gene TRBV20-1 combines with J gene TRBJ2-4; TRBD1 or TRBD2 may be the D gene (6 bases each). Germline V CDR1 and CDR2: DFQATT, SNEGSKA (reference sequence). The CDR3 is made up of 15 amino acids. V was clipped by 1 base and J by 2 bases, with 12 bases between them. The CDR3 DNA sequence: TGCAGTGCTAGAGTCCCGGGGGCAACCAAAAACATTCAGTACTTC. Translated, it gives CSARVPGATKNIQYF.

The rearrangement links TRBV18 to TRBJ1-1, with TRBD1 as a possible D gene (6 bases). CDR1 is KGHSH and CDR2 is LQKENI in the germline V gene. The CDR3 consists of 15 residues. The V end lost 4 bases, the J end lost 0 bases, and 12 bases lay between the germline ends. The CDR3 region has the DNA TGTGCCAGCTCACTCCGGGACAACATGAACACTGAAGCTTTCTTT. This gives the protein CASSLRDNMNTEAFF.

V usage is TRBV7-9 and J usage is TRBJ1-6; D gene unclear. Germline V CDR1 and CDR2: SEHNR, FQNEAQ (reference sequence). Trimming removed 3 bases at V and 6 bases at J, with 18 bases between. The CDR3 has 17 residues. The CDR3: CASSLWRGPNPNSPLHF. CDR3 DNA sequence: TGTGCCAGCAGCTTGTGGCGGGGTCCGAATCCTAATTCACCCCTCCACTTT.

This clonotype was counted at least ten times. CDR3 sequence (DNA): TGTGCCAGCACCCCCTCGAATGTCTATGGCTACACCTTC. Protein product: CASTPSNVYGYTF. This chain uses TRBV6-2 or TRBV6-3 with TRBJ1-2; D ambiguous. The CDR3 is 13 residues long. V lost 7 bases and J 4 bases, leaving 13 bases between the germline ends. CDR1 and CDR2 (germline): MNHEY, SVGEGT.

The chain carries TRBV7-2 and TRBJ2-2; no definite D call. Looked up from germline, CDR1 is SGHTA and CDR2 is FQGNSA. V lost 1 base to trimming and J lost 6 bases, with 15 bases between them. This CDR3 contains 16 residues. The CDR3, as DNA: TGTGCCAGCAGCTTAGAAGGCCGGCTCGGCGCCGGGGAGCTGTTTTTT. It translates to CASSLEGRLGAGELFF.

The chain carries TRBV20-1 and TRBJ2-7; 9 bases are shared with TRBD1. V lost 6 bases to trimming and J lost 2 bases; unmatched junction nucleotides: 8. The CDR3 has 14 amino acids. From germline, CDR1 is DFQATT and CDR2 SNEGSKA (reference sequence). The CDR3 nucleotides read TGCAGTGCAACCCCCGGGGACAGGGCCTACGAGCAGTACTTC. It is translated as CSATPGDRAYEQYF.

There are many counts of this clonotype. This rearrangement joins TRBV6-5 to TRBJ2-7, with 11 bases identical to TRBD2. The ends lost 5 bases at V and 2 bases at J; junction bases unmatched: 5. The germline V gene has CDR1 MNHEY and CDR2 SVGAGI. The CDR3 loop spans 15 amino acids. The chain's CDR3 is CASSKLAGGTYEQYF. The DNA of the CDR3 is TGTGCCAGCAGTAAGCTAGCGGGGGGAACCTACGAGCAGTACTTC.

This clonotype was detected a few times. V usage is TRBV7-2 and J usage is TRBJ2-2; no clear D gene. Trimming cost V 4 bases and J 5 bases, with 8 bases left between them. Germline lookup yields CDR1 SGHTA and CDR2 FQGNSA. The CDR3 runs 13 residues. The CDR3 is CASSYRATGELFF. The CDR3 DNA follows: TGTGCCAGCAGCTACCGAGCTACCGGGGAGCTGTTTTTT.

V is TRBV3-1 and J is TRBJ1-5; tentatively, D is TRBD1 (6 bases). CDR1 and CDR2 (germline): LGHDT, YNNKEL (reference sequence). Trimming cost V 4 bases and J 4 bases, with 11 bases left between them. CDR3 length: 14 residues. CDR3: CASSPAQGNQPQHF. The DNA for the CDR3 is TGTGCCAGCAGCCCCGCACAGGGTAATCAGCCCCAGCATTTT.

The table lists this clonotype with many counts. The chain links TRBV19 to TRBJ2-2; D might be TRBD2 (5 bases). This CDR3 is built from 13 residues. Per the germline V gene, CDR1 is LNHDA and CDR2 is SQIVND (reference sequence). Trimming removed 5 bases from V and 1 base from J, with 5 bases in between. The CDR3 region is CASSRGNTGELFF. The CDR3 bases are TGTGCCAGTAGTCGGGGGAACACCGGGGAGCTGTTTTTT.

Ten or more counts support this clonotype. The J gene is TRBJ2-7, the V gene TRBV4-2; D uncertain. V was trimmed by 0 bases and J by 3 bases, leaving 9 bases between them. The germline gives CDR1 LGHNA, CDR2 YNFKEQ. The CDR3 has 14 residues. CDR3 in DNA: TGTGCCAGCAGCCAAGAGGTCAGATTCTACGAGCAGTACTTC. Encoded protein: CASSQEVRFYEQYF.

This clonotype came up a few times. The chain joins TRBV10-3 to TRBJ1-2; possible D gene TRBD1, 5 bases. V was cut by 8 bases and J by 8 bases, with 15 bases left in between. This CDR3 is 12 amino acids long. The germline gives CDR1 ENHRY, CDR2 SYGVKD. CDR3 amino acids: CAIHRGDWGYTF. CDR3 DNA: TGTGCCATCCATAGGGGAGACTGGGGCTACACCTTC.

This clonotype qualifies as hyperexpanded. The rearrangement uses TRBV10-3 and TRBJ1-4; D gene unclear. V was trimmed by 7 bases and J by 8 bases, leaving 17 bases between them. CDR3 length: 14 residues. In germline, CDR1 is ENHRY, CDR2 SYGVKD. CDR3: CAITPSRFGEKLFF. CDR3 DNA sequence: TGTGCCATCACTCCCTCCAGGTTCGGGGAAAAACTGTTTTTT.